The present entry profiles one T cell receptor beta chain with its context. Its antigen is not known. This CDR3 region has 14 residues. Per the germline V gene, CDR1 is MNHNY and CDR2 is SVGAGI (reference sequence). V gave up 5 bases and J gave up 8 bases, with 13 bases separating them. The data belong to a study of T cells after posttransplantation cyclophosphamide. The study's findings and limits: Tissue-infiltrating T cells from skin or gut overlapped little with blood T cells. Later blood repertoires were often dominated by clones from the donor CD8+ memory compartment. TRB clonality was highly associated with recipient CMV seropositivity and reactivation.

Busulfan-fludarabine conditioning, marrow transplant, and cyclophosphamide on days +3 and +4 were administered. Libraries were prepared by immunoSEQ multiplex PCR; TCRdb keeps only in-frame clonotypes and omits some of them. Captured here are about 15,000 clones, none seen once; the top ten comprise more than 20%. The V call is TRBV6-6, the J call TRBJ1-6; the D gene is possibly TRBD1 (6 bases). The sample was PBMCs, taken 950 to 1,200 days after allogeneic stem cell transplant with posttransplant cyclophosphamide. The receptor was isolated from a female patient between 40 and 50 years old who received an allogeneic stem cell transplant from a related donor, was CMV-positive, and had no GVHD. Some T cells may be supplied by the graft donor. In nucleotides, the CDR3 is TGTGCCAGCAGTCAAGGGGGAGGGGATTCACCCCTCCACTTT. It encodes CASSQGGGDSPLHF.